This T cell receptor (beta chain) was identified in a study of shared T cell receptors in the human thymus. Libraries were prepared by immunoSEQ multiplex PCR; TCRdb keeps only in-frame clonotypes and omits some of them. The table records hundreds of thousands of clones, approximately 89% of them present only once. This CDR3 is 15 amino acids long. Germline assignment: CDR1 MNHEY and CDR2 SVGAGI. V lost 2 bases and J 2 bases, leaving 13 bases between the germline ends. The same specimen was also included in a second study, on human thymus T cells. That paper adds: Thymus tissue was removed during corrective cardiac surgery. V and J genes seemed to be used with bias in thymic and blood repertoires. Thymic TCR repertoires of unrelated people reportedly overlapped highly.

The source material was thymocytes. The J gene is TRBJ2-7, the V gene TRBV6-5; D not certain. The clonotype comes from a boy less than two years old with a congenital heart defect. The CDR3 sequence is CASSYRASRTYEQYF. CDR3 nucleotide sequence: TGTGCCAGCAGTTACCGTGCCAGTCGAACCTACGAGCAGTACTTC.